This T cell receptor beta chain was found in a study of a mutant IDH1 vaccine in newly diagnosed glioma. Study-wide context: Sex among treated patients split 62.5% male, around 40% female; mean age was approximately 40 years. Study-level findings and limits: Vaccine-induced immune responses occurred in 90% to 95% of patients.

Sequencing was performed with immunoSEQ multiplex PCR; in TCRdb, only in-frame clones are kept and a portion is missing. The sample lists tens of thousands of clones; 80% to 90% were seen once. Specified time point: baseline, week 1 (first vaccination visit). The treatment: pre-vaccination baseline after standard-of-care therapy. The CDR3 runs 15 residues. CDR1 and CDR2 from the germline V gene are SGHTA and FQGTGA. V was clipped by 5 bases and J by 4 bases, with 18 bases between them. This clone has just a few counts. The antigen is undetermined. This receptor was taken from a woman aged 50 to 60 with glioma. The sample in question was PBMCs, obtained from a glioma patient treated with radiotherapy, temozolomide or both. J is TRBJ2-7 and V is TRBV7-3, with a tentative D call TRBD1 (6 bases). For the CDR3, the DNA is TGTGCCAGCAGCCCCAATCAGGGCAGGGGTTACGAGCAGTACTTC. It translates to CASSPNQGRGYEQYF.